These 11 T cell receptor beta chains share one sample of origin, sequenced in a study of regulatory T cells in long-lasting Graves disease. The authors built TCR beta libraries using iRepertoire HTBI primers and Arm-PCR of CDR3 regions. From the multiplex PCR reads, TCRdb called clonotypes with MiXCR, one entry per CDR3 protein. The table includes roughly 400,000 distinct CDR3 sequences, over 20% detected once. The time point: persistent/refractory GD, antithyroid drugs over 5 years with positive TRAb. The TCR library was made from RNA extracted from PBMCs. The material was peripheral blood mononuclear cells (PBMCs), obtained when the disease was refractory, from a patient treated with antithyroid drugs. The receptors originated from a female donor with Graves disease.

This clonotype was counted once. The V gene is TRBV7-8, the J gene TRBJ2-4, with a weak D call TRBD2 (5 bases). Trimming stripped 0 bases from V and 0 bases from J, with 12 bases between. Germline lookup yields CDR1 SGHVS and CDR2 FQNEAQ. The CDR3 totals 17 residues. CDR3 sequence: CASSLAVFGLAKNIQYF. In nucleotides, the CDR3 is TGTGCCAGCAGCTTAGCGGTTTTCGGACTAGCCAAAAACATTCAGTACTTC.

This clonotype showed up just a few times. The chain uses TRBV15 and TRBJ1-5; TRBD1 might be the D (5 bases). The CDR3 sequence is 14 residues long. V dropped 8 bases and J dropped 1 base, with 12 bases sitting between them. Germline values: CDR1 LNHNV, CDR2 YYDKDF (reference sequence). CDR3 in DNA: TGTGCCACCGCTAAGGGGTTGAGCAATCAGCCCCAGCATTTT. The encoded protein is CATAKGLSNQPQHF.

This clonotype was detected ten times or more. DNA of the CDR3: TGTGCCAGCAGTTTTGGGTCAGCCCTGGATCCTTTCTTT. Amino acid sequence: CASSFGSALDPFF. The chain recombines TRBV28 with TRBJ1-1; D remains unclear. Looked up from germline, CDR1 is MDHEN and CDR2 is SYDVKM. Trimming shortened V by 3 bases and J by 12 bases, and 17 bases separated the two germline ends. The CDR3 is 13 residues long.

The chain recombines TRBV9 with TRBJ2-1, with 9 bases that match TRBD2. The ends lost 3 bases at V and 6 bases at J; junction bases unmatched: 4. CDR1 and CDR2 from the germline V gene are SGDLS and YYNGEE. CDR3 size: 14 residues. CDR3 region: CASSEGLASNEQFF. CDR3 nucleotides: TGTGCCAGCAGCGAGGGACTAGCTTCCAATGAGCAGTTCTTC.

This clonotype showed up many times. V usage is TRBV2 and J usage is TRBJ2-5; 11 bases align to TRBD2. V dropped 7 bases and J dropped 5; count of bases not matched to a gene: 12. Germline-derived CDR1 and CDR2 are SNHLY and FYNNEI. This CDR3 is 16 amino acids long. This chain's CDR3 is CASKITSGSLHETQYF. The CDR3, as DNA: TGTGCCAGCAAAATTACTAGCGGGAGTTTACACGAGACCCAGTACTTC.

This clonotype appeared many times. The chain carries TRBV20-1 and TRBJ2-7; 11 bases are a match to TRBD2. The germline V gene has CDR1 DFQATT and CDR2 SNEGSKA (reference sequence). Germline trimming cut 5 bases from V and 7 bases from J; bases unmatched to any gene: 10. CDR3 length: 14 amino acids. The CDR3 DNA is TGCAGTGCTTCTTGGACTAGCGGGCCCTCGGAGCAGTACTTC. Translating it yields CSASWTSGPSEQYF.

This clonotype was found many times. The chain joins TRBV29-1 to TRBJ2-5, with 9 bases aligning to TRBD1. With V trimmed by 4 bases and J by 2 bases, 8 bases remained unmatched. The CDR3 contains 15 residues. The germline gives CDR1 SQVTM, CDR2 ANQGSEA. The CDR3 is CSVGKGTGRQETQYF. As DNA, the CDR3 is TGCAGCGTTGGAAAGGGGACAGGGCGGCAAGAGACCCAGTACTTC.

The CDR3 nucleotides read TGCAGCGTTGTGCCAGGGGGCCGCACAGATACGCAGTATTTT. Translated: CSVVPGGRTDTQYF. This sequence joins TRBV29-1 and TRBJ2-3, with 8 bases matching TRBD1. The CDR3 sequence is 14 residues long. Germline V lookup: CDR1 SQVTM, CDR2 ANQGSEA. Unmatched junction bases numbered 4, after V lost 4 bases and J lost 1 base.

The rearrangement uses TRBV7-9 and TRBJ2-3; D possibly uses TRBD1 or TRBD2 (5 bases each). CDR1 is SEHNR and CDR2 is FQNEAQ in the germline V gene (reference sequence). The CDR3 spans 15 residues. The germline V and J ends were trimmed by 5 bases and 7 bases, with 19 bases remaining between them. CDR3 coding DNA: TGTGCCAGCAGCCGCCCCGGGGCTAGCTCGCATACGCAGTATTTT. As protein: CASSRPGASSHTQYF. Full variable domain (outside the CDR3, taken from reference TRBV7-9 and TRBJ2-3): DTGVSQNPRHKITKRGQNVTFRCDPISEHNRLYWYRQTLGQGPEFLTYFQNEAQLEKSRLLSDRFSAERPKGSFSTLEIQRTEQGDSAMYLCASSRPGASSHTQYFGPGTRLTVL.

This clonotype was observed a few times. The genes are TRBV7-9 and TRBJ2-7; the D gene is possibly TRBD2 (5 bases). CDR1 and CDR2 from the germline V gene are SEHNR and FQNEAQ (reference sequence). Trimming took off 5 bases at V and 6 bases at J, with 23 bases between the two ends. CDR3 length equals 16 residues. The CDR3 is CASSDIASRAGAEQYF. DNA of the CDR3: TGTGCCAGCAGCGACATAGCCTCGAGGGCTGGAGCCGAGCAGTACTTC. Together with reference TRBV7-9 and TRBJ2-7, the CDR3 gives the full variable domain: DTGVSQNPRHKITKRGQNVTFRCDPISEHNRLYWYRQTLGQGPEFLTYFQNEAQLEKSRLLSDRFSAERPKGSFSTLEIQRTEQGDSAMYLCASSDIASRAGAEQYFGPGTRLTVT.

This clonotype was recorded many times. The V gene is TRBV27, the J gene TRBJ2-7; 10 positions agree with TRBD2. This CDR3 region has 15 residues. The V gene end was trimmed by 0 bases and the J gene end by 4 bases; junction bases not matched to a gene: 3. Germline values: CDR1 MNHEY, CDR2 SMNVEV (reference sequence). The CDR3 bases are TGTGCCAGCAGTTTATCGACTAGCGGGCGGTACGAGCAGTACTTC. This codes for CASSLSTSGRYEQYF.